The T cell receptor beta chain under discussion was sequenced for a study of cytomegalovirus exposure and HLA in healthy donors. PCR amplification relied on 60 Vbeta primers (plus 13 Jbeta primers). The method was immunoSEQ multiplex PCR; TCRdb's version includes in-frame clones alone and lacks a portion of them. This table has 90,000 to 120,000 clones, over 70% appearing once. Trimming removed 3 bases at V and 2 bases at J, with 8 bases between. Germline CDR1 and CDR2: LNHDA and SQIVND (reference sequence). The CDR3 has 13 amino acids. The sequence came from a man aged 30-40 years in good health and CMV-seronegative. The sample comprised PBMCs. V gene TRBV19 combines with J gene TRBJ2-7, with D hard to call. The CDR3, as DNA: TGTGCCAGTAGTATGAGCATCCCCTACGAGCAGTACTTC. It specifies CASSMSIPYEQYF.